These 20 T cell receptor beta chains came from one sample sequenced in a study of shared clonotypes between healthy human individuals (dated by TCRdb to 2018 to 2020). The method was the immunoSEQ multiplex PCR assay. TCRdb took this table from immuneACCESS and kept in-frame rearrangements with V and J called. Such tables lack part of the clones; where checked against another copy, unresolved V genes explain under half of the gap, and the rest is unexplained. The sample includes around 2.5 million clones, with 93% observed a single time. Around 0.37% of the sample belongs to the ten largest clones. The specimen sequenced was naive CD4+ T cells from PBMCs. The cell subset or site label on this specimen signifies: CD45RA+ positively selected. The receptors stem from a man younger than 35 in good health. Some clones in this sample may be carry-over from other donors' samples.

J is TRBJ2-7 and V is TRBV10-3, with D uncertain. Per germline, CDR1 ENHRY and CDR2 SYGVKD. The CDR3 is made up of 13 amino acids. The V end lost 0 bases, the J end lost 3 bases, and 6 bases lay between the germline ends. The CDR3 nucleotides read TGTGCCATCAGTGAGTCGATATACTACGAGCAGTACTTC. This encodes CAISESIYYEQYF.

The chain is built from TRBV11-2 and TRBJ2-7; 7 nucleotides line up with TRBD1. With V trimmed by 1 base and J by 6 bases, 6 bases remained unmatched. This CDR3 is 14 amino acids long. The germline gives CDR1 SGHAT, CDR2 FQNNGV. The CDR3 DNA reads TGTGCCAGCAGCTTAGCCCCCGGGACAGTCGAGCAGTACTTC. Its translation is CASSLAPGTVEQYF.

The rearrangement links TRBV5-1 to TRBJ2-3; 10 bases map to TRBD2. CDR1 is SGHRS, CDR2 YFSETQ, per germline. With V trimmed by 1 base and J by 2 bases, 4 bases remained unmatched. CDR3 length: 16 amino acids. The CDR3 nucleotides are TGCGCCAGCAGCTTGTTAACTAGCGGGAACACAGATACGCAGTATTTT. Translating it yields CASSLLTSGNTDTQYF.

This chain links TRBV10-1 with TRBJ2-7; a possible D gene is TRBD1 (6 bases). Germline loops: CDR1 WNHNN, CDR2 SYGVQD (reference sequence). The CDR3 totals 14 residues. With 10 bases removed from V and 5 bases from J, the gap between germline ends came to 21 bases. CDR3 nucleotide sequence: TGCGCCACCAGGGGTAACCAGGTGTTCGACGAGCAGTACTTC. Its protein product is CATRGNQVFDEQYF.

The chain is built from TRBV7-9 and TRBJ2-3; TRBD2 matches 9 bases. V lost 5 bases, J lost 5 bases, and 17 bases stayed unmatched. Germline-derived CDR1 and CDR2 are SEHNR and FQNEAQ (reference sequence). The CDR3 covers 18 residues. As DNA, the CDR3 is TGTGCCAGCAGCCCGGGCGGCGGGAGGGGCCCCAGTGGAGATACGCAGTATTTT. Protein sequence: CASSPGGGRGPSGDTQYF.

The rearrangement joins TRBV5-1 to TRBJ1-1, with D possibly matching TRBD1 (5 bases). V lost 3 bases and J lost 3, with 9 bases in between. CDR3 length equals 13 residues. Germline-derived CDR1 and CDR2 are SGHRS and YFSETQ. The CDR3 DNA follows: TGCGCCAGCAGCTCCCGGGACCACACTGAAGCTTTCTTT. It encodes CASSSRDHTEAFF.

The chain links TRBV6-1 to TRBJ2-3; 12 nucleotides line up with TRBD2. CDR3 length: 20 amino acids. Germline V gives CDR1 MNHNS, CDR2 SASEGT. The V and J ends lost 2 bases and 1 base, in that order; junction bases with no gene match: 13. Here the CDR3 reads CASSEPGGLAGFSGTDTQYF. In DNA, the CDR3 is TGTGCCAGCAGTGAACCGGGAGGACTAGCGGGGTTTTCGGGCACAGATACGCAGTATTTT.

The chain joins TRBV15 to TRBJ2-7; a possible D gene is TRBD1 (6 bases). Germline V gives CDR1 LNHNV, CDR2 YYDKDF (reference sequence). The CDR3 totals 12 residues. V dropped 5 bases and J dropped 6 bases, with 11 bases sitting between them. The CDR3 protein is CATSWGRGEQYF. In nucleotides, the CDR3 is TGTGCCACCAGCTGGGGGCGAGGCGAGCAGTACTTC.

The V and J genes are TRBV6-5 and TRBJ2-3, with D maybe TRBD2 (5 bases). CDR1 is MNHEY, CDR2 SVGAGI, per germline. Deletions cut 2 bases from V and 2 bases from J, with 14 bases between. CDR3 length equals 16 residues. In DNA form, the CDR3 reads TGTGCCAGCAGTTACGATAGCGCAGGCAACACAGATACGCAGTATTTT. This sequence encodes CASSYDSAGNTDTQYF.

V and J are TRBV6-1 and TRBJ1-4, with D hard to call. Trimming stripped 0 bases from V and 7 bases from J, with 15 bases between. Germline CDR1 and CDR2: MNHNS and SASEGT. The CDR3 loop spans 16 amino acids. CDR3 in amino acids: CASSEARRQDGEKLFF. In nucleotides, the CDR3 is TGTGCCAGCAGTGAAGCGCGTAGGCAGGATGGTGAAAAACTGTTTTTT.

V and J are TRBV30 and TRBJ1-3; no definite D call. The CDR3 is made up of 12 amino acids. Germline CDR1 and CDR2: GTSNPN and SVGIG (reference sequence). Trimming left V 7 bases short and J 4 bases short, with 11 bases between. CDR3 bases: TGTGCCTCCCCCCTGCCGGGAAACACCATATATTTT. Its protein product is CASPLPGNTIYF.

J is TRBJ2-7 and V is TRBV21-1. TRBV21-1 is a listed pseudogene. CDR3 length equals 14 residues. CDR3 bases: TGTGCCAGCAGTTTCGGACGGCTTTCTGACGAGCAGTACTTC. As protein: CASSFGRLSDEQYF.

The rearrangement joins TRBV7-8 to TRBJ2-5; 9 bases align to TRBD1. The DNA end favors TRBJ2-7, so the J call may be wrong. The germline V gene has CDR1 SGHVS and CDR2 FQNEAQ. This CDR3 has 13 residues. The CDR3 is CASSRDRDGEQYF. CDR3 nucleotide sequence: TGTGCCAGCAGCAGGGACAGGGATGGCGAGCAGTACTTC.

The rearrangement joins TRBV5-1 to TRBJ2-1, with D unresolved. Looked up from germline, CDR1 is SGHRS and CDR2 is YFSETQ. This CDR3 comprises 14 residues. V was trimmed by 5 bases and J by 0 bases, leaving 9 bases between them. CDR3 amino acids: CASRVVPSYNEQFF. The CDR3 DNA is TGCGCCAGCAGGGTAGTCCCCTCCTACAATGAGCAGTTCTTC.

This chain joins TRBV25-1 and TRBJ2-5, with unresolved D. V shed 3 bases and J shed 2 bases, with 13 bases lying between them. The length of the CDR3 is 15 residues. CDR1 is MGHDK and CDR2 is SYGVNS in the germline V gene. CDR3 sequence (DNA): TGTGCCAGCAGTGAGTACTTTGGGCCACAAGAGACCCAGTACTTC. It specifies CASSEYFGPQETQYF.

The CDR3 coding sequence is TGCAGCGTTGAACTCAAGTCTCCAGATACGCAGTATTTT. Amino acids: CSVELKSPDTQYF. The chain combines TRBV29-1 with TRBJ2-3; D remains unclear. The CDR3 is 13 residues long. Looked up from germline, CDR1 is SQVTM and CDR2 is ANQGSEA. V was trimmed by 2 bases and J by 4 bases, leaving 10 bases between them.

CDR3 amino acids: CASSPWSEETQYF. The CDR3 DNA is TGTGCCAGCAGCCCATGGTCGGAAGAGACCCAGTACTTC. The rearrangement joins TRBV5-6 to TRBJ2-5; no firm D call. Germline CDR1 reads SGHDT; CDR2 reads YYEEEE. Trimming cost V 4 bases and J 3 bases, with 10 bases left between them. The CDR3 consists of 13 residues.

With regard to this clone: This sample includes further DNA sequences coding for the same CDR3. This chain links TRBV9 with TRBJ2-1; 11 bases are shared with TRBD2. The V gene's germline CDR1 is SGDLS and CDR2 YYNGEE. The CDR3 runs to 16 residues. J lost 4 bases, V lost 0 bases, and 3 bases had no gene match. The CDR3 is CASSVAGTSGYNEQFF. CDR3 DNA sequence: TGTGCCAGCAGCGTAGCGGGGACTAGCGGATACAATGAGCAGTTCTTC.

This rearrangement joins TRBV7-9 to TRBJ2-3; TRBD2 matches at 8 bases. The J segment lost 3 bases and the V segment lost 5 bases, leaving 7 bases of the junction unmatched. Germline lookup yields CDR1 SEHNR and CDR2 FQNEAQ (reference sequence). The CDR3 runs 15 residues. The chain's CDR3 is CASSQQRETTDTQYF. The CDR3 bases are TGTGCCAGCAGCCAGCAGCGGGAGACGACAGATACGCAGTATTTT.

The gene calls are TRBV29-1 and TRBJ2-3; TRBD1 or TRBD2 may be the D gene (5 bases each). The CDR3 extends over 14 amino acids. Germline CDR1 and CDR2: SQVTM and ANQGSEA. V dropped 6 bases and J dropped 0 bases, with 13 bases sitting between them. The CDR3 DNA sequence: TGCAGCGTGGGGGTAGGCTCTAGCACAGATACGCAGTATTTT. This encodes CSVGVGSSTDTQYF.